Sequencing of this T cell receptor (beta chain) was carried out in a study of shared clonotypes between healthy human individuals. Whole-study results and caveats: Compared with clonotypes that all four donors shared, non-shared clonotypes had lower generation probabilities. Naive subsets generally had larger estimated richness than memory subsets.

With regard to this clone: Its antigen is undetermined.

Data came from immunoSEQ multiplex PCR; TCRdb stores just in-frame clones and leaves some out. The table shows roughly 2.5 million clones, with roughly 92% occurring only once. The V gene lost 1 base and the J gene lost 5 bases, with 8 bases spanning the gap. CDR3 length equals 14 residues. Germline V gives CDR1 LNHNV, CDR2 YYDKDF (reference sequence). The receptor was derived from a man between 18 and 35 years old in good health. Sequenced sample: naive CD4+ T cells sorted from blood. The subset here: CD45RA+ positively selected. The genes are TRBV15 and TRBJ1-4; no reliable D call. The CDR3 DNA reads TGTGCCACCAGCAGAGTGTCGTGGAATGAAAAACTGTTTTTT. It is translated as CATSRVSWNEKLFF.